These 31 T cell receptor beta chains came from one sample sequenced in a study of blood T cell repertoires in COVID-19 (dated by TCRdb to the early 2020s). Library creation used the immunoSEQ multiplex PCR assay. As stored in TCRdb, this immuneACCESS dataset retains in-frame rearrangements with V and J assigned. A fraction of the clones does not appear; measured against another copy, unresolved V genes explain less than half of the discrepancy, and the remainder lacks a known reason. The sample includes over 200,000 clones, with roughly nine tenths observed a single time. Of the sample, 1.9% falls within the top ten clones. The sample consisted of peripheral blood. All receptors come from a man between 40 and 49 years old with active or convalescent COVID-19.

The V gene is TRBV3-1 (or the pseudogene TRBV3-2), the J gene TRBJ1-6, with a weak D call TRBD1 (6 bases). CDR1 is LGHDT, CDR2 YNNKEL, per germline (reference sequence). This CDR3 has 13 amino acids. V lost 9 bases to trimming and J lost 5 bases, with 11 bases between them. The CDR3 region has the DNA TGTGCCAGTAGGAGGACAGATAATTCACCCCTCCACTTT. This translates into CASRRTDNSPLHF.

V and J are TRBV30 and TRBJ1-5; D is unresolved. Germline values: CDR1 GTSNPN, CDR2 SVGIG (reference sequence). V lost 2 bases, J lost 6 bases, and 11 bases lay in between. This CDR3 has 13 residues. DNA of the CDR3: TGTGCCTGGAGTATATCCGGTGGTCAGCCCCAGCATTTT. Protein: CAWSISGGQPQHF.

V and J are TRBV19 and TRBJ1-4, with 7 bases aligning to TRBD1. Germline V gene sequence: CDR1 LNHDA, CDR2 SQIVND (reference sequence). The CDR3 sequence is 13 residues long. Unmatched junction bases numbered 11, after V lost 5 bases and J lost 14 bases. The CDR3 nucleotides are TGTGCCAGTAGTTTGCAGGGGGTTAATCCTCTGTTTTTT. Its translation is CASSLQGVNPLFF.

This chain connects TRBV18 to TRBJ2-1, with D hard to call. Deletions cut 0 bases from V and 0 bases from J, with 9 bases between. This CDR3 region has 16 residues. Germline values: CDR1 KGHSH, CDR2 LQKENI. The CDR3 coding sequence is TGTGCCAGCTCACCACCGGCCACCGCCTCCTACAATGAGCAGTTCTTC. This encodes CASSPPATASYNEQFF.

This clone was counted a single time. V usage is TRBV29-1 and J usage is TRBJ2-3; D perhaps matches TRBD2 (6 bases). The CDR3 has 14 residues. The germline CDR1 and CDR2 sequences are SQVTM and ANQGSEA. V dropped 0 bases and J dropped 1 base, with 8 bases sitting between them. CDR3 sequence: CSVEEGLRTDTQYF. In nucleotides, the CDR3 is TGCAGCGTTGAAGAAGGACTACGCACAGATACGCAGTATTTT.

The chain recombines TRBV29-1 with TRBJ2-7; a possible D gene is TRBD1 (6 bases). The CDR3 covers 12 residues. Germline V gives CDR1 SQVTM, CDR2 ANQGSEA. Trimming took off 6 bases at V and 3 bases at J, with 12 bases between the two ends. In DNA form, the CDR3 reads TGCAGCGTGGGGGACAATTACTACGAGCAGTACTTC. This gives the protein CSVGDNYYEQYF.

The genes are TRBV19 and TRBJ1-1; D not certain. V shed 5 bases and J shed 8 bases, with 9 bases lying between them. The CDR3 consists of 11 residues. The germline CDR1 and CDR2 sequences are LNHDA and SQIVND (reference sequence). CDR3 sequence reads: CASSPGYEAFF. The CDR3 bases are TGTGCCAGTAGTCCGGGGTACGAAGCTTTCTTT.

The chain joins TRBV11-2 to TRBJ1-3, with unresolved D. Germline lookup yields CDR1 SGHAT and CDR2 FQNNGV. The CDR3 totals 15 residues. Between the trimmed V and J ends, which lost 4 bases and 0 bases, there was a span of 10 bases. The chain's CDR3 is CASSSQVRSGNTIYF. CDR3 nucleotide sequence: TGTGCCAGCAGCTCACAAGTCCGCTCTGGAAACACCATATATTTT.

This chain joins TRBV25-1 and TRBJ1-4, with unresolved D. This CDR3 is 13 amino acids long. Trimming left V 3 bases short and J 4 bases short, with 6 bases between. Germline-derived CDR1 and CDR2 are MGHDK and SYGVNS. The CDR3 DNA is TGTGCCAGCAGTGACCGAGTTAATGAAAAACTGTTTTTT. Its protein product is CASSDRVNEKLFF.

The chain is built from TRBV5-6 and TRBJ2-7; maybe TRBD2 (5 bases). With 1 base removed from V and 3 bases from J, the gap between germline ends came to 23 bases. The CDR3 length is 18 residues. Germline-derived CDR1 and CDR2 are SGHDT and YYEEEE. The CDR3 DNA sequence: TGTGCCAGCAGCTTGAGCGACCCTTTCAATCCTGGGAGCTACGAGCAGTACTTC. Translation: CASSLSDPFNPGSYEQYF.

This chain uses TRBV2 with TRBJ1-2, with D possibly TRBD1 on 5 matching bases. The CDR3 sequence is 13 residues long. V lost 6 bases and J lost 5, with 13 bases in between. Germline CDR1 and CDR2: SNHLY and FYNNEI. In DNA form, the CDR3 reads TGTGCCAGCAGGGGGGACGGAGGGTATGGCTACACCTTC. Translating it yields CASRGDGGYGYTF.

The chain's CDR3 is CAWSTKGAASYTF. In DNA, the CDR3 is TGTGCCTGGAGTACAAAAGGGGCAGCGAGCTACACCTTC. This chain connects TRBV30 to TRBJ1-2; perhaps TRBD1 as D (5 bases). The CDR3 runs to 13 residues. Trimming removed 2 bases at V and 9 bases at J, with 16 bases between. From germline, CDR1 is GTSNPN and CDR2 SVGIG (reference sequence).

The CDR3 here is CASSLSNPGTSGVYEQYF. The CDR3 DNA reads as TGTGCCAGCAGTTTATCGAATCCCGGGACTAGCGGGGTCTACGAGCAGTACTTC. The J gene is TRBJ2-7, the V gene TRBV27; TRBD2 aligns across 13 bases. Germline V gene sequence: CDR1 MNHEY, CDR2 SMNVEV (reference sequence). The CDR3 extends over 18 amino acids. The trim removed 0 bases at V and 3 bases at J, leaving 8 bases unmatched.

V gene TRBV3-1 (or the pseudogene TRBV3-2) combines with J gene TRBJ1-6; 7 nucleotides align to TRBD1. After removal of 1 base from V and 10 bases from J, the junction contained 13 bases not matched to a gene. Germline loops: CDR1 LGHDT, CDR2 YNNKEL (reference sequence). The CDR3 loop spans 17 amino acids. CDR3 sequence (DNA): TGTGCCAGCAGCCAAGCCCCTAGGGGGACAGCTCAATCACCCCTCCACTTT. The encoded protein is CASSQAPRGTAQSPLHF.

In DNA form, the CDR3 reads TGTGCCAGCAGCTTAGCAGGGATAGGGGACACTGAAGCTTTCTTT. It encodes CASSLAGIGDTEAFF. J is TRBJ1-1 and V is TRBV7-9; TRBD1 is a possible D gene (5 bases). The CDR3 totals 15 residues. Trimming pared 0 bases from V and 3 bases from J, leaving 11 bases between. Germline CDR1 SEHNR, CDR2 FQNEAQ (reference sequence).

This chain connects TRBV27 to TRBJ1-2, with a weak D call TRBD1 (5 bases). Per the germline V gene, CDR1 is MNHEY and CDR2 is SMNVEV (reference sequence). CDR3 size: 17 residues. With 1 base removed from V and 4 bases from J, the gap between germline ends came to 19 bases. The DNA of the CDR3 is TGTGCCAGCAGTTTATTTGGGGCAACAGAGGGAGGCTATGGCTACACCTTC. Translating it yields CASSLFGATEGGYGYTF.

This chain joins TRBV30 and TRBJ1-1; D is ambiguous. CDR1 and CDR2 from the germline V gene are GTSNPN and SVGIG (reference sequence). Deletions cut 2 bases from V and 1 base from J, with 8 bases between. This CDR3 has 13 amino acids. In DNA, the CDR3 is TGTGCCTGGAGTCCTATCTGGAACACTGAAGCTTTCTTT. Translating it yields CAWSPIWNTEAFF.

The chain uses TRBV5-4 and TRBJ2-3, with D perhaps TRBD2 (5 bases). The V gene's germline CDR1 is SGHNT and CDR2 YYREEE (reference sequence). This CDR3 has 14 amino acids. V was trimmed by 4 bases and J by 0 bases, leaving 9 bases between them. CDR3: CASSRAESTDTQYF. CDR3 DNA: TGTGCCAGCAGCCGAGCGGAAAGCACAGATACGCAGTATTTT.

The chain carries TRBV5-6 and TRBJ2-7; 10 bases are a match to TRBD1. Trimming removed 5 bases from V and 3 bases from J; junction bases left unmatched: 5. The CDR3 runs to 14 residues. Germline CDR1 is SGHDT and CDR2 is YYEEEE. The DNA of the CDR3 is TGTGCCAGCAGTTTTGGGACAGGGGTCTACGAGCAGTACTTC. It is translated as CASSFGTGVYEQYF.

This chain joins TRBV7-7 and TRBJ1-3, with a possible D match to TRBD1 (5 bases). The germline V gene encodes CDR1 SSHAT and CDR2 FNYEAQ (reference sequence). With 3 bases removed from V and 8 bases from J, the gap between germline ends came to 11 bases. The CDR3 extends over 13 amino acids. The DNA for the CDR3 is TGTGCCAGCAGCTTGGGTCCGGGGGACACCATATATTTT. This gives the protein CASSLGPGDTIYF.

The J gene is TRBJ1-1, the V gene TRBV7-8, with TRBD1 matching over 7 bases. CDR1 and CDR2 from the germline V gene are SGHVS and FQNEAQ. This CDR3 contains 15 residues. V lost 0 bases and J lost 2; bases outside the gene matches: 3. DNA of the CDR3: TGTGCCAGCAGCTTAGCGGCAGGGGGAAACACTGAAGCTTTCTTT. The encoded protein is CASSLAAGGNTEAFF.

This sequence joins TRBV10-2 and TRBJ1-2; D might be TRBD1 (5 bases). Deletions cut 2 bases from V and 3 bases from J, with 7 bases between. In germline, CDR1 is WSHSY, CDR2 SAAADI. The length of the CDR3 is 13 residues. The CDR3 region has the DNA TGCGCCAGCAGTGAGGCAGGGTACTATGGCTACACCTTC. As protein: CASSEAGYYGYTF.

The J gene is TRBJ1-2, the V gene TRBV4-2, with D uncertain. The V end lost 1 base, the J end lost 5 bases, and 5 bases lay between the germline ends. The CDR3 spans 12 residues. Germline lookup yields CDR1 LGHNA and CDR2 YNFKEQ. The CDR3 bases are TGTGCCAGCAGCCAAGCCCAATATGGCTACACCTTC. Encoded protein: CASSQAQYGYTF.

CDR3: CASSGSNRLVAQFF. In DNA form, the CDR3 reads TGTGCCAGTAGTGGTTCAAACAGGTTAGTGGCGCAGTTCTTC. The chain uses TRBV19 and TRBJ2-1; D perhaps matches TRBD1 (5 bases). The CDR3 spans 14 residues. In germline, CDR1 is LNHDA, CDR2 SQIVND (reference sequence). Trimming shortened V by 5 bases and J by 12 bases, and 20 bases separated the two germline ends.

The rearrangement joins TRBV3-1 (or the pseudogene TRBV3-2) to TRBJ1-5; D ambiguous. V was pared by 5 bases and J by 9 bases, with 14 bases between. CDR1 is LGHDT, CDR2 YNNKEL, per germline (reference sequence). The CDR3 loop spans 13 amino acids. As DNA, the CDR3 is TGTGCCAGCAGCTTTCAGGTCTTCGGGCCCCAGCATTTT. Its protein is CASSFQVFGPQHF.

The chain uses TRBV29-1 and TRBJ2-3, with D possibly being TRBD2 (5 bases). V lost 3 bases to trimming and J lost 0 bases, with 10 bases between them. The CDR3 covers 14 residues. Germline CDR1 reads SQVTM; CDR2 reads ANQGSEA. For the CDR3, the DNA is TGCAGCGTTGAGACCGGGGTTAGCACAGATACGCAGTATTTT. Translating gives CSVETGVSTDTQYF.

The rearrangement links TRBV19 to TRBJ1-1, with unresolved D. CDR1 and CDR2 (germline): LNHDA, SQIVND (reference sequence). This CDR3 comprises 13 residues. V shed 5 bases and J shed 6 bases, with 13 bases lying between them. CDR3 in amino acids: CASSPTGLAEAFF. CDR3 nucleotide sequence: TGTGCCAGTAGTCCCACGGGGTTGGCTGAAGCTTTCTTT.

The chain uses TRBV14 and TRBJ2-7, with a tentative D call TRBD2 (5 bases). Deletions cut 1 base from V and 7 bases from J, with 17 bases between. In germline, CDR1 is SGHDN, CDR2 FVKESK. The CDR3 is 15 residues long. CDR3 in amino acids: CASSQVGSVLGEQYF. For the CDR3, the DNA is TGTGCCAGCAGCCAAGTGGGTTCCGTACTAGGGGAGCAGTACTTC.

The CDR3 sequence: CATSRDLVLPSGSHEQYF. In nucleotides, the CDR3 is TGTGCCACCAGCAGAGATCTTGTTCTACCTAGCGGGAGCCACGAGCAGTACTTC. The rearrangement joins TRBV15 to TRBJ2-7, with 10 bases aligning to TRBD2. The length of the CDR3 is 18 residues. Looked up from germline, CDR1 is LNHNV and CDR2 is YYDKDF (reference sequence). After removal of 0 bases from V and 5 bases from J, the junction contained 13 bases not matched to a gene.

V and J are TRBV30 and TRBJ1-1; the D gene is possibly TRBD1 (5 bases). The CDR3 totals 13 residues. V was trimmed by 4 bases and J by 7 bases, leaving 16 bases between them. CDR1 and CDR2 from the germline V gene are GTSNPN and SVGIG (reference sequence). The CDR3: CAWNMGGFGEAFF. In nucleotides, the CDR3 is TGTGCCTGGAATATGGGGGGGTTCGGTGAAGCTTTCTTT.

This sequence joins TRBV27 and TRBJ1-2; 9 bases fit TRBD1. The CDR3 has 12 amino acids. Germline-derived CDR1 and CDR2 are MNHEY and SMNVEV (reference sequence). V gave up 7 bases and J gave up 5 bases; unmatched junction bases: 2. The CDR3 protein is CASTGTGYGYTF. In DNA, the CDR3 is TGTGCCAGCACAGGGACAGGGTATGGCTACACCTTC.